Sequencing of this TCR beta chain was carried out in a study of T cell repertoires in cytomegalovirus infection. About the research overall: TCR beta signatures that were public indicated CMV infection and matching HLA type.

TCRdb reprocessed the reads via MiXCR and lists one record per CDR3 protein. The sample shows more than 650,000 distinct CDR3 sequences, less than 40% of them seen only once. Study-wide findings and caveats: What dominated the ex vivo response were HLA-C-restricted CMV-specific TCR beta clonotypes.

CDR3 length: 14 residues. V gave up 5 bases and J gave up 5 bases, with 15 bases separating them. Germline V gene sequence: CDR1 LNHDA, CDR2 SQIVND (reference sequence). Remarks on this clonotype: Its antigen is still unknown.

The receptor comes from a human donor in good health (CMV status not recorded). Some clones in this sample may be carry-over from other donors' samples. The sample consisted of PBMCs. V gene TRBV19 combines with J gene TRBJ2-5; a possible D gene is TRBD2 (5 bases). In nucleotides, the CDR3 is TGTGCCAGTAGTGTGTACGTGAGAGGGGAGACCCAGTACTTC. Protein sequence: CASSVYVRGETQYF.